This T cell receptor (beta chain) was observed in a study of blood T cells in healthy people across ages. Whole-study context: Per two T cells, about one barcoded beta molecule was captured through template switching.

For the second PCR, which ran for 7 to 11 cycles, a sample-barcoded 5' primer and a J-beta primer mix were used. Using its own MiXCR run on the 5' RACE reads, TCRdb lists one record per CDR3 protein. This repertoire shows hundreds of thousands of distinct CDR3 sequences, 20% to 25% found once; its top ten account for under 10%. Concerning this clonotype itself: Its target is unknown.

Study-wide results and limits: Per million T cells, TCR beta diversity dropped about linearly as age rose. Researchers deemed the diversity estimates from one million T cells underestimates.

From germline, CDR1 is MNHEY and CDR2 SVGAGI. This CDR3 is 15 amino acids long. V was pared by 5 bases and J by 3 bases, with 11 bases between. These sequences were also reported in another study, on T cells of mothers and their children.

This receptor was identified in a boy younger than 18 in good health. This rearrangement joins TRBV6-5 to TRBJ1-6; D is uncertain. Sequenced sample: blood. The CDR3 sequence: CASSPFASYNSPLHF. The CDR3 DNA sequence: TGTGCCAGCAGTCCCTTCGCCAGCTATAATTCACCCCTCCACTTT.